This passage covers 32 T cell receptor beta chains from one sample sequenced in a study of cytomegalovirus exposure and HLA in healthy donors. PCR amplification relied on 60 Vbeta primers (plus 13 Jbeta primers). Using immunoSEQ multiplex PCR, the repertoire was profiled, and TCRdb retains in-frame clones only, with some absent. This repertoire shows fewer than 130,000 clones, approximately 83% found once; its top ten account for around 2%. Sequencing was carried out using PBMCs. The receptor set was obtained from a man aged 35 to 55 in good health and CMV-seronegative.

The rearrangement joins TRBV5-4 to TRBJ2-3, with 7 bases lining up with TRBD1. This CDR3 has 14 amino acids. Unmatched junction bases numbered 8, after V lost 4 bases and J lost 6 bases. The germline gives CDR1 SGHNT, CDR2 YYREEE (reference sequence). The CDR3 region is CASSPNRGGDTQYF. The CDR3 DNA reads as TGTGCCAGCAGCCCGAACAGGGGCGGGGATACGCAGTATTTT.

The chain joins TRBV9 to TRBJ2-7, with TRBD2 matching 10 bases. From germline, CDR1 is SGDLS and CDR2 YYNGEE. Germline trimming cut 0 bases from V and 3 bases from J; bases unmatched to any gene: 3. The CDR3 extends over 15 amino acids. CDR3 amino acids: CASSVGLAGRYEQYF. The CDR3 DNA reads TGTGCCAGCAGCGTAGGACTAGCGGGCCGCTACGAGCAGTACTTC.

The chain has TRBV29-1 and TRBJ2-5; TRBD1 is a possible D gene (5 bases). This CDR3 contains 13 residues. V gave up 7 bases and J gave up 1 base, with 13 bases separating them. Germline-derived CDR1 and CDR2 are SQVTM and ANQGSEA. The CDR3 is CSGTTVPQETQYF. CDR3 DNA sequence: TGCAGCGGTACGACAGTGCCCCAAGAGACCCAGTACTTC.

This clone was recorded once. V is TRBV9 and J is TRBJ2-3, with D possibly matching TRBD2 (5 bases). This CDR3 comprises 15 residues. Trimming stripped 0 bases from V and 5 bases from J, with 13 bases between. Germline assignment: CDR1 SGDLS and CDR2 YYNGEE. The CDR3 sequence is CASSVASNLRDTQYF. The CDR3 nucleotides read TGTGCCAGCAGCGTAGCTAGCAACCTCAGAGATACGCAGTATTTT.

The rearrangement uses TRBV6-5 and TRBJ2-7; D is perhaps TRBD1 (6 bases). Trimming stripped 2 bases from V and 5 bases from J, with 13 bases between. This CDR3 has 14 residues. Germline V gene lookup returns CDR1 MNHEY and CDR2 SVGAGI. The CDR3 protein is CASSYRAGVDEQYF. As DNA, the CDR3 is TGTGCCAGCAGTTACAGGGCAGGGGTTGACGAGCAGTACTTC.

The chain combines TRBV5-1 with TRBJ2-5, with D possibly being TRBD1 (6 bases). The V end was cut by 4 bases, the J end by 3 bases, with 16 bases between. The CDR3 length is 15 residues. Germline V gene sequence: CDR1 SGHRS, CDR2 YFSETQ. The CDR3: CASSRLTGAEETQYF. The CDR3 DNA sequence: TGCGCCAGCAGCCGCCTGACAGGCGCCGAAGAGACCCAGTACTTC.

The DNA of the CDR3 is TGTGCCAGCCCCTTTTTCGGGGAGCTGTTTTTT. Protein sequence: CASPFFGELFF. The chain recombines TRBV6-1 with TRBJ2-2; unclear D gene. CDR1 and CDR2 from the germline V gene are MNHNS and SASEGT. The V gene lost 8 bases and the J gene lost 7 bases, with 8 bases spanning the gap. The CDR3 has 11 amino acids.

The chain employs TRBV5-4 and TRBJ2-1, with 7 bases matching TRBD2. The germline CDR1 and CDR2 sequences are SGHNT and YYREEE (reference sequence). J was trimmed by 4 bases and V by 0 bases; bases with no gene match: 7. The CDR3 runs to 16 residues. Here the CDR3 reads CASSLAGGGTYNEQFF. CDR3 bases: TGTGCCAGCAGCTTGGCGGGAGGTGGCACATACAATGAGCAGTTCTTC.

This chain uses TRBV25-1 with TRBJ1-1; the D gene is possibly TRBD1 (6 bases). The CDR3 is 11 amino acids. CDR1 and CDR2 from the germline V gene are MGHDK and SYGVNS. The V end lost 4 bases, the J end lost 10 bases, and 10 bases lay between the germline ends. CDR3 amino acids: CASSGRGAAFF. The CDR3 DNA sequence: TGTGCCAGCAGTGGACGGGGGGCAGCTTTCTTT. Full variable domain (remainder filled in from reference TRBV25-1 and TRBJ1-1): EADIYQTPRYLVIGTGKKITLECSQTMGHDKMYWYQQDPGMELHLIHYSYGVNSTEKGDLSSESTVSRIRTEHFPLTLESARPSHTSQYLCASSGRGAAFFGQGTRLTVV.

This sequence joins TRBV4-2 and TRBJ1-2; D is possibly TRBD1 (6 bases). Germline V gene sequence: CDR1 LGHNA, CDR2 YNFKEQ. V shed 1 base and J shed 6 bases, with 12 bases lying between them. The CDR3 covers 14 residues. The CDR3 DNA is TGTGCCAGCAGCCAAGGGCCGAAGGGGGATGGCTACACCTTC. Its translation: CASSQGPKGDGYTF.

Concerning this clone itself: A junction boundary mismatches the germline segment, possibly from a read error. The CDR3, as DNA: TGTTCCAGCAGCGTGGACTGGAATGAGCAGTTCTTC. Residues: CSSSVDWNEQFF. The V gene is TRBV7-9, the J gene TRBJ2-1; TRBD2 might be the D (5 bases). Germline V gene data show CDR1 as SEHNR and CDR2 as FQNEAQ (reference sequence). The CDR3 covers 12 residues.

Here the CDR3 reads CASSLFLEATYGYTF. CDR3 nucleotide sequence: TGTGCCAGCAGCTTGTTCTTGGAGGCAACCTATGGCTACACCTTC. The chain recombines TRBV7-8 with TRBJ1-2; D unclear. Germline V gene lookup returns CDR1 SGHVS and CDR2 FQNEAQ. The ends were cut back, 3 bases at V and 4 bases at J, with 15 bases in the middle. The CDR3 is 15 residues long.

This chain joins TRBV28 and TRBJ1-2; 7 bases are shared with TRBD1. The V gene's germline CDR1 is MDHEN and CDR2 SYDVKM. This CDR3 is built from 12 residues. With 6 bases clipped from V and 8 bases from J, the junction kept 6 bases outside the gene matches. The CDR3 DNA reads TGTGCCAGCAGGACAGGGAACTTCGGCTACACCTTC. Translated: CASRTGNFGYTF.

The chain combines TRBV19 with TRBJ1-6; D call uncertain. The ends were cut back, 3 bases at V and 1 base at J, with 4 bases in the middle. The V gene's germline CDR1 is LNHDA and CDR2 SQIVND (reference sequence). The CDR3 loop spans 14 amino acids. Here the CDR3 DNA reads TGTGCCAGTAGTATGGCATCCTATAATTCACCCCTCCACTTT. Its protein is CASSMASYNSPLHF.

With respect to this clone: At one end the junction does not follow the germline gene, possibly because of a read error. The chain has TRBV27 and TRBJ2-5; 14 nucleotides agree with TRBD2. The CDR3 consists of 19 residues. Germline V gives CDR1 MNHEY, CDR2 SMNVEV (reference sequence). CDR3 region: CASSSYRLAGGTTREAQYF. CDR3 bases: TGTGCCAGCAGTTCCTACCGACTAGCGGGGGGGACTACAAGAGAGGCCCAGTACTTC.

The chain carries TRBV19 and TRBJ1-2; no definite D call. CDR3 size: 13 residues. The germline V and J ends were trimmed by 5 bases and 5 bases, with 12 bases remaining between them. Germline loops: CDR1 LNHDA, CDR2 SQIVND (reference sequence). The CDR3 loop reads CASSLRTSYGYTF. Here the CDR3 DNA reads TGTGCCAGTAGTTTGCGGACTTCGTATGGCTACACCTTC.

This sequence joins TRBV6-1 and TRBJ1-2, with 7 nucleotides matching TRBD1. V dropped 8 bases and J dropped 5; count of bases not matched to a gene: 11. Germline CDR1 is MNHNS and CDR2 is SASEGT. This CDR3 comprises 14 residues. The CDR3 nucleotides are TGTGCCAGCGTAGGGACAGACGGGGTATATGGCTACACCTTC. Translating it yields CASVGTDGVYGYTF.

CDR3 protein: CASSYSSGSSANVLTF. In DNA, the CDR3 is TGTGCCAGCAGTTATTCATCGGGTTCTTCGGCCAACGTCCTGACTTTC. This chain connects TRBV6-5 to TRBJ2-6, with D hard to call. Germline-derived CDR1 and CDR2 are MNHEY and SVGAGI. V lost 3 bases and J lost 6, with 15 bases in between. The CDR3 extends over 16 amino acids.

V gene TRBV7-6 combines with J gene TRBJ1-1; perhaps TRBD1 as D (5 bases). V lost 5 bases and J lost 5, with 12 bases in between. The CDR3 is made up of 13 amino acids. The germline CDR1 and CDR2 sequences are SGHVS and FNYEAQ. CDR3 in DNA: TGTGCCAGCAGCCTCCTCAGGGAAACTGAAGCTTTCTTT. Translating it yields CASSLLRETEAFF.

This chain connects TRBV29-1 to TRBJ1-2; D is perhaps TRBD1 (5 bases). This CDR3 has 14 residues. Germline CDR1 SQVTM, CDR2 ANQGSEA. Between the trimmed V and J ends, which lost 0 bases and 5 bases, there was a span of 13 bases. CDR3 in DNA: TGCAGCGTTGAAGAGCACGGGGGAAGTTATGGCTACACCTTC. Translated: CSVEEHGGSYGYTF.

The chain recombines TRBV5-4 with TRBJ2-3; 10 bases agree with TRBD2. Losses at the gene ends were 1 base for V and 3 bases for J; bases not matched to a gene: 17. Germline V lookup: CDR1 SGHNT, CDR2 YYREEE (reference sequence). The CDR3 spans 20 residues. CDR3 amino acids: CASSLRPGAAGGKRTDTQYF. CDR3 bases: TGTGCCAGCAGCTTGAGACCCGGGGCAGCGGGGGGGAAAAGGACAGATACGCAGTATTTT.

The V gene is TRBV29-1, the J gene TRBJ2-5; D perhaps matches TRBD1 (6 bases). The CDR3 is made up of 12 amino acids. V was pared by 4 bases and J by 5 bases, with 11 bases between. In germline, CDR1 is SQVTM, CDR2 ANQGSEA. CDR3 protein: CSVAGGEETQYF. In DNA form, the CDR3 reads TGCAGCGTTGCTGGGGGCGAGGAGACCCAGTACTTC. The variable domain in full, with the rest retrieved from reference TRBV29-1 and TRBJ2-5, is SAVISQKPSRDICQRGTSLTIQCQVDSQVTMMFWYRQQPGQSLTLIATANQGSEATYESGFVIDKFPISRPNLTFSTLTVSNMSPEDSSIYLCSVAGGEETQYFGPGTRLLVL.

The gene calls are TRBV4-2 and TRBJ2-4; 11 nucleotides line up with TRBD2. Trimming at V came to 1 base and at J to 8 bases, leaving 4 bases not matched to a gene. The CDR3 extends over 15 amino acids. The germline V gene has CDR1 LGHNA and CDR2 YNFKEQ. The DNA of the CDR3 is TGTGCCAGCAGCCAAGTTAGCGGGGGGGCTTACATTCAGTACTTC. Translation gives CASSQVSGGAYIQYF.

This rearrangement joins TRBV18 to TRBJ2-7; 8 nucleotides align to TRBD1. Germline V gene data show CDR1 as KGHSH and CDR2 as LQKENI. J gave up 5 bases and V 3 bases, and 12 bases lay outside the gene matches. The CDR3 totals 16 residues. The CDR3 DNA sequence: TGTGCCAGCTCACCTATCGGGGCAGGGGGCACCCACGAGCAGTACTTC. Protein product: CASSPIGAGGTHEQYF.

The genes are TRBV25-1 and TRBJ2-1; TRBD1 aligns across 9 bases. Germline V gives CDR1 MGHDK, CDR2 SYGVNS. Trimming cost V 0 bases and J 6 bases; bases outside gene matches: 6. The CDR3 has 16 amino acids. The CDR3, as DNA: TGTGCCAGCAGTGAATATGGGGTGGGACAGGGCAATGAGCAGTTCTTC. Amino acids: CASSEYGVGQGNEQFF.

J is TRBJ2-7 and V is TRBV20-1; 8 bases are shared with TRBD1. The CDR3 sequence is 11 residues long. Germline assignment: CDR1 DFQATT and CDR2 SNEGSKA (reference sequence). The junction had 5 bases not matched to a gene; V was cut back by 0 bases and J by 13 bases. The CDR3 bases are TGCAGTGCTAGAGATAAGGGACAGGATTACTTC. Its translation is CSARDKGQDYF.

With regard to this clone: The sample carries other DNA sequences with the same CDR3. The chain recombines TRBV5-5 with TRBJ2-5, with D possibly being TRBD1 (8 bases). The V end was cut by 2 bases, the J end by 5 bases, with 13 bases between. This CDR3 is built from 14 residues. Germline V gives CDR1 SGHKS, CDR2 YYEKEE (reference sequence). CDR3 sequence (DNA): TGTGCCAGCAGCTTAGGACAGGGAGGGGAGACCCAGTACTTC. Translation: CASSLGQGGETQYF. The variable domain in full, with the rest retrieved from reference TRBV5-5 and TRBJ2-5, is DAGVTQSPTHLIKTRGQQVTLRCSPISGHKSVSWYQQVLGQGPQFIFQYYEKEERGRGNFPDRFSARQFPNYSSELNVNALLLGDSALYLCASSLGQGGETQYFGPGTRLLVL.

V gene TRBV28 combines with J gene TRBJ1-4, with a tentative D call TRBD1 (6 bases). The CDR3 totals 13 residues. V was clipped by 6 bases and J by 5 bases, with 10 bases between them. The germline CDR1 and CDR2 sequences are MDHEN and SYDVKM. CDR3 region: CASREQGNEKLFF. The CDR3 DNA reads as TGTGCCAGCAGAGAACAGGGAAATGAAAAACTGTTTTTT. The full variable domain, completed using reference TRBV28 and TRBJ1-4, is DVKVTQSSRYLVKRTGEKVFLECVQDMDHENMFWYRQDPGLGLRLIYFSYDVKMKEKGDIPEGYSVSREKKERFSLILESASTNQTSMYLCASREQGNEKLFFGSGTQLSVL.

The chain recombines TRBV7-9 with TRBJ2-5; 8 bases are shared with TRBD2. The CDR3 spans 15 residues. From germline, CDR1 is SEHNR and CDR2 FQNEAQ (reference sequence). Trimming took 1 base from V and 10 from J; bases not matched to a gene: 11. CDR3 sequence: CASSLGPRRGDGQYF. The CDR3 DNA reads TGTGCCAGCAGCTTAGGGCCTCGGCGGGGGGATGGCCAGTACTTC.

This chain joins TRBV5-8 and TRBJ1-4, with a weak D call TRBD1 (5 bases). The CDR3 sequence is 14 residues long. Trimming left V 4 bases short and J 0 bases short, with 7 bases between. Germline lookup yields CDR1 SGHTS and CDR2 YDEGEE. In nucleotides, the CDR3 is TGTGCCAGCAGCCCGACAGCAACTAATGAAAAACTGTTTTTT. It translates to CASSPTATNEKLFF.

This clone was picked up one time. The chain carries TRBV5-1 and TRBJ1-2; D possibly corresponds to TRBD1 (6 bases). Germline CDR1 reads SGHRS; CDR2 reads YFSETQ. This CDR3 has 16 residues. Trimming removed 2 bases at V and 1 base at J, with 15 bases between. The CDR3: CASSFGQLNLNYGYTF. The CDR3 region has the DNA TGCGCCAGCAGCTTCGGACAGCTAAACCTTAACTATGGCTACACCTTC.

This rearrangement joins TRBV19 to TRBJ1-1; perhaps TRBD1 as D (6 bases). The CDR3 consists of 16 residues. Germline values: CDR1 LNHDA, CDR2 SQIVND (reference sequence). Trimming stripped 5 bases from V and 1 base from J, with 17 bases between. CDR3 sequence (DNA): TGTGCCAGTAGTGAGCCCCCTAAAGGGGGGAACACTGAAGCTTTCTTT. Its translation: CASSEPPKGGNTEAFF.